This T cell receptor beta chain was sequenced in a study of T cell repertoires in cytomegalovirus infection. As for the study in general: HLA-B-restricted CMV epitopes that are well studied, plus recently identified HLA-C-restricted ones, were used by the study.

General study results and limits: In two of eight donors, the top clonotype was HLA-C-restricted CMV-specific. Of the TCR beta families, the public ones yielded a cumulative frequency that identified carriers of CMV plus the relevant HLA.

Regarding this clonotype: Its antigen remains unidentified.

Looked up from germline, CDR1 is LNHNV and CDR2 is YYDKDF (reference sequence). V lost 8 bases to trimming and J lost 9 bases; unmatched junction nucleotides: 14. The CDR3 length is 16 residues. Using its own MiXCR run on the reads, TCRdb lists one record per CDR3 protein. The sample has roughly 120,000 distinct CDR3 sequences, 32% seen once; the top ten hold about 54%. The sequence came from a human donor in good health (CMV status not recorded). Some clones in this sample may be carry-over from other donors' samples. This chain uses TRBV15 with TRBJ2-1, with 12 bases identical to TRBD2. The input for sequencing was CD8+ T cells from cultured PBMCs, taken from culture after CMV antigen stimulation. Here the CDR3 reads CATLRLSSGGVGEQFF. The CDR3 coding sequence is TGTGCCACCCTTCGCCTTTCTAGCGGGGGGGTCGGTGAGCAGTTCTTC. Drawing the rest from reference TRBV15 and TRBJ2-1, the complete variable domain is DAMVIQNPRYQVTQFGKPVTLSCSQTLNHNVMYWYQQKSSQAPKLLFHYYDKDFNNEADTPDNFQSRRPNTSFCFLDIRSPGLGDTAMYLCATLRLSSGGVGEQFFGPGTRLTVL.